A selection of T cell receptor beta chains follows, all from one sample in a study of cytomegalovirus exposure and HLA in healthy donors. The protocol was immunoSEQ multiplex PCR, while the TCRdb copy is restricted to in-frame clones and leaves out a portion. The sample gives 49,000 or so clones, 81% of which show up once; around 2.5% is in the top ten. The sequencing input was PBMCs. The receptors here all came from a boy younger than 18 in good health and CMV-seropositive. CDR3s include the opening cysteine and the closing phenylalanine or tryptophan. A D gene is named only where the DNA matches it firmly. Clone size, where shown, is once, few, many, or a class for clones that have expanded.

J: TRBJ2-7
D: TRBD1
V: TRBV6-1
size: once
DNA: TGTGCCACCCGACAGGGCCCCTACGAGCAGTACTTC
CDR3: CATRQGPYEQYF

J: TRBJ2-7
D: NA
V: TRBV5-4
size: NA
DNA: TGTGCCAGCAGCTACGGAGAATCCTACGAGCAGTACTTC
CDR3: CASSYGESYEQYF

J: TRBJ2-5
D: TRBD2
V: TRBV7-3
size: NA
DNA: TGTGCCAGCAGCCCAAACGGGGGGAAATACCAAGAGACCCAGTACTTC
CDR3: CASSPNGGKYQETQYF

J: TRBJ2-6
D: NA
V: TRBV7-6
size: few
DNA: TGTGCCAGCAGCACCGGGGGGGCCAACGTCCTGACTTTC
CDR3: CASSTGGANVLTF

J: TRBJ1-1
D: NA
V: TRBV6-6
size: once
DNA: TGTGCCAGCAGTTACGGGAGTAACACTGAAGCTTTCTTT
CDR3: CASSYGSNTEAFF

J: TRBJ1-1
D: NA
V: TRBV18
size: once
DNA: TGTGCCAGCTCACCAACATGGGGGCGCACTGAAGCTTTCTTT
CDR3: CASSPTWGRTEAFF

J: TRBJ2-7
D: TRBD1
V: TRBV14
size: NA
DNA: TGTGCCAGCAGCCAAAAGGTTTGGGCAGGGGGTTTCTACGAGCAGTACTTC
CDR3: CASSQKVWAGGFYEQYF

J: TRBJ1-2
D: NA
V: TRBV5-6
size: NA
DNA: TGTGCCAGCAGCTTGCGGGAGGGTGGCTACACCTTC
CDR3: CASSLREGGYTF

J: TRBJ1-2
D: NA
V: TRBV2
size: NA
DNA: TGTGCCAGCAGTGCAATCCGGGACACTTTTGTCTACACCTTC
CDR3: CASSAIRDTFVYTF

J: TRBJ1-2
D: TRBD1
V: TRBV18
size: NA
DNA: TGTGCCAGCTCACCCTGGACAGGGAGAGGTGTGTACACCTTC
CDR3: CASSPWTGRGVYTF

J: TRBJ2-3
D: NA
V: TRBV2
size: NA
DNA: TGTGCCAGCAGACCCTACACAGATACGCAGTATTTT
CDR3: CASRPYTDTQYF

J: TRBJ2-2
D: TRBD2
V: TRBV11-2
size: NA
DNA: TGTGCCAGCAGCCATAGCGGGGGGGACACCGGGGAGCTGTTTTTT
CDR3: CASSHSGGDTGELFF

J: TRBJ2-7
D: NA
V: TRBV18
size: NA
DNA: TGTGCCAGCTCATCACAGGGAGAACTTTACGAGCAGTACTTC
CDR3: CASSSQGELYEQYF

J: TRBJ1-4
D: NA
V: TRBV5-6
size: NA
DNA: TGTGCCAGCAGCTTGGGGGGAGACCCAACTAATGAAAAACTGTTTTTT
CDR3: CASSLGGDPTNEKLFF

J: TRBJ2-3
D: TRBD2
V: TRBV18
size: NA
DNA: TGTGCCAGCTCACCACAGCGGGGGTCAGATACGCAGTATTTT
CDR3: CASSPQRGSDTQYF

J: TRBJ1-6
D: NA
V: TRBV13
size: NA
DNA: TGTGCCAGCAGCTCGCCCGACTCCTTCAATTCACCCCTCCACTTT
CDR3: CASSSPDSFNSPLHF

J: TRBJ1-4
D: NA
V: TRBV5-1
size: NA
DNA: TGCGCCAGCAGCTTGGCCGGATCTAGCAAACTGTTTTTT
CDR3: CASSLAGSSKLFF

J: TRBJ2-2
D: NA
V: TRBV5-1
size: NA
DNA: TGCGCCAGCAGCTTCCCGGTTGGCGGGGAGCTGTTTTTT
CDR3: CASSFPVGGELFF

J: TRBJ2-5
D: NA
V: TRBV27
size: NA
DNA: TGTGCCAGCAGTTTATGGGGAAGAGGGGGTGAGACCCAGTACTTC
CDR3: CASSLWGRGGETQYF

J: TRBJ1-2
D: NA
V: TRBV30
size: NA
DNA: TGTGCCTGGAGTTGGCACACCTATGGCTACACCTTC
CDR3: CAWSWHTYGYTF

J: TRBJ1-5
D: NA
V: TRBV19
size: NA
DNA: TGTGCCAGTAGTCTTGGTGAGGGAATTAAGCCCCAGCATTTT
CDR3: CASSLGEGIKPQHF

J: TRBJ2-7
D: TRBD2
V: TRBV7-3
size: few
DNA: TGTGCCAGCAGCTCCAGCGGGGGGTCCTACGAGCAGTACTTC
CDR3: CASSSSGGSYEQYF

J: TRBJ2-5
D: TRBD2
V: TRBV5-1
size: NA
DNA: TGCGCCAGCAAGTTCCCTAGCGGGAGCTTAAAAGAGACCCAGTACTTC
CDR3: CASKFPSGSLKETQYF

J: TRBJ2-3
D: TRBD2
V: TRBV2
size: NA
DNA: TGTGCCAGCCGGACCGGGACTAGGTCAGATACGCAGTATTTT
CDR3: CASRTGTRSDTQYF

J: TRBJ2-5
D: NA
V: TRBV5-6
size: NA
DNA: TGTGCCAGCAGCTTGACAGACCAAGAGACCCAGTACTTC
CDR3: CASSLTDQETQYF

J: TRBJ1-1
D: TRBD1
V: TRBV5-1
size: NA
DNA: TGCGCCAGCCGGAGACAGGGATCGAACACTGAAGCTTTCTTT
CDR3: CASRRQGSNTEAFF

J: TRBJ1-6
D: NA
V: TRBV27
size: NA
DNA: TGTGCCAGCAGTGTATTGGACAGCCCAGGGTCACCCCTCCACTTT
CDR3: CASSVLDSPGSPLHF

J: TRBJ2-3
D: TRBD2
V: TRBV19
size: NA
DNA: TGTGCCAGTAACCGGGGGGGGTGGGGGGTGACAGATACGCAGTATTTT
CDR3: CASNRGGWGVTDTQYF

J: TRBJ1-5
D: TRBD1
V: TRBV10-3
size: NA
DNA: TGTGCCACCGGACAGGGGGCCCATTATCAGCCCCAGCATTTT
CDR3: CATGQGAHYQPQHF

J: TRBJ2-2
D: TRBD1
V: TRBV7-9
size: NA
DNA: TGTGCCAGCAGCCCGGGACAGGGGTACGGGGAGCTGTTTTTT
CDR3: CASSPGQGYGELFF

J: TRBJ1-1
D: NA
V: TRBV9
size: NA
DNA: TGTGCCAGCAGCGTAGAAGAGGGAAGGACTGAAGCTTTCTTT
CDR3: CASSVEEGRTEAFF

J: TRBJ2-7
D: NA
V: TRBV29-1
size: few
DNA: TGCAGCGTTGCAAAGGCAGGGGAGGGCGAGCAGTACTTC
CDR3: CSVAKAGEGEQYF

J: TRBJ2-3
D: TRBD1
V: TRBV19
size: few
DNA: TGTGCCAGTATGACGACAGGGGGTTCAGATACGCAGTATTTT
CDR3: CASMTTGGSDTQYF

J: TRBJ2-7
D: NA
V: TRBV10-2
size: few
DNA: TGCGCCAGCTGTGGGAGACGGATATACGAGCAGTACTTC
CDR3: CASCGRRIYEQYF

J: TRBJ1-2
D: TRBD1
V: TRBV5-1
size: NA
DNA: TGCGCCAGCCAAGGCCGAGGGACAGGGTCGGCCGGCTACACCTTC
CDR3: CASQGRGTGSAGYTF

J: TRBJ2-7
D: NA
V: TRBV9
size: NA
DNA: TGTGCCAGCAGCACAAAACAGGACACAGACGGCGAGCAGTACTTC
CDR3: CASSTKQDTDGEQYF

J: TRBJ1-2
D: NA
V: TRBV13
size: NA
DNA: TGTGCCAGCAGCTTAAAGGGGAGGGGGGGCTACACCTTC
CDR3: CASSLKGRGGYTF

J: TRBJ2-4
D: NA
V: TRBV9
size: NA
DNA: TGTGCCAGCAGCGCGGGTTGGTTAACCAAAAACATTCAGTACTTC
CDR3: CASSAGWLTKNIQYF

J: TRBJ2-5
D: TRBD2
V: TRBV10-1
size: NA
DNA: TGCGCTTCGGGACTAGCGGGGGAAGAGACCCAGTACTTC
CDR3: CASGLAGEETQYF

J: TRBJ1-6
D: NA
V: TRBV7-9
size: NA
DNA: TGTGCCAGCAGCCAGGACAGCTCCTATAATTCACCCCTCCACTTT
CDR3: CASSQDSSYNSPLHF

J: TRBJ1-2
D: NA
V: TRBV5-4
size: NA
DNA: TGTGCCAGCAGCTTGGGGGAGGGAACTAACTATGGCTACACCTTC
CDR3: CASSLGEGTNYGYTF